This T cell receptor (beta chain) was sequenced during a study of early T cells in non-severe SARS-CoV-2 infection. Overall study: The authors sequenced bulk RNA from unsorted whole blood, leaving chains unpaired.

This clonotype was detected a few times. Its target is not known. Individual cDNA molecules each received unique molecular identifiers attached to them. TCRdb reanalysed the 5' RACE reads using MiXCR and keeps one entry per CDR3 protein. The sample contains around 67,000 distinct CDR3 sequences, 12% of which appear only once. Study findings and constraints: Anti-spike CD8 responses were favored in VDJdb matching, and private and CD4 specificities were missed.

This TCR derives from an adult who was a healthcare worker with PCR-confirmed SARS-CoV-2 infection or an uninfected control (not recorded which). What was sequenced was whole blood.

The CDR3 coding sequence is TGTGCCAGCAGCTCCCCCCAGTTAGCGGGAGATCGTGAGCAGTTCTTC. It specifies CASSSPQLAGDREQFF. The chain is built from TRBV7-6 and TRBJ2-1; TRBD2 aligns across 9 bases. The CDR3 length is 16 residues. The germline V gene has CDR1 SGHVS and CDR2 FNYEAQ. With 4 bases clipped from V and 9 bases from J, the junction kept 13 bases outside the gene matches.